Listed below are T cell receptor beta chains from one sample, sequenced in a study of blood T cell repertoires in COVID-19. Repertoires were generated with immunoSEQ multiplex PCR, while TCRdb's copy carries only in-frame clones and drops some. The data hold about 350,000 clones, with approximately 91% observed a single time. Sequencing input: PBMCs or T cells enriched from blood (not recorded which). The receptor source for this set is a woman aged 30 to 39 who had been exposed to COVID-19. Each CDR3 is given with its conserved first and last residue. D genes are given only for firm matches. Clone size is given for some rows only: seen once, a few or many times, or a class if the clone is expanded.

V gene: TRBV27
clone size: -
J gene: TRBJ1-2
D gene: TRBD1
CDR3 DNA: TGTGCCAGCAGTCGGGACAGGGCCGCCCGCTTACCCAACTATGGCTACACCTTC
CDR3 protein: CASSRDRAARLPNYGYTF

V gene: TRBV28
clone size: -
J gene: TRBJ1-1
D gene: TRBD1
CDR3 DNA: TGTGCCAGCAGTTTCACAGGGGGCCGAACTGAAGCTTTCTTT
CDR3 protein: CASSFTGGRTEAFF

V gene: TRBV11-3
clone size: -
J gene: TRBJ2-7
D gene: TRBD2
CDR3 DNA: TGTGCCAGCAGCCCTATTGGTAGCGGGAGGTTCGCATCCTACGAGCAGTACTTC
CDR3 protein: CASSPIGSGRFASYEQYF

V gene: TRBV27
clone size: few
J gene: TRBJ1-3
D gene: TRBD1
CDR3 DNA: TGTGCCAGCAGTCCGGACAGGGGGTTGTCGAACACCATATATTTT
CDR3 protein: CASSPDRGLSNTIYF

V gene: TRBV19
clone size: -
J gene: TRBJ2-7
D gene: -
CDR3 DNA: TGTGCCAGTAGTGCCACCAATCCTCAGGGGTCGTCTAACGAGCAGTACTTC
CDR3 protein: CASSATNPQGSSNEQYF

V gene: TRBV27
clone size: few
J gene: TRBJ2-1
D gene: -
CDR3 DNA: TGTGCCAGCAGTGTATCCCAGGGGCGGGCGGAGCAGTTCTTC
CDR3 protein: CASSVSQGRAEQFF

V gene: TRBV6-6
clone size: -
J gene: TRBJ1-4
D gene: -
CDR3 DNA: TGTGCCAGCAGACCCCAGTGGGAGGATGAAAAACTGTTTTTT
CDR3 protein: CASRPQWEDEKLFF

V gene: TRBV25-1
clone size: -
J gene: TRBJ2-1
D gene: TRBD2
CDR3 DNA: TGTGCCAGCGCCCCAGGACTAGCGGGAAGGAATGAGCAGTTCTTC
CDR3 protein: CASAPGLAGRNEQFF

V gene: TRBV28
clone size: -
J gene: TRBJ1-5
D gene: TRBD1
CDR3 DNA: TGTGCCAGCAGTTTAAGGGGACAGTATAGCAATCAGCCCCAGCATTTT
CDR3 protein: CASSLRGQYSNQPQHF

V gene: TRBV3-1/TRBV3-2
clone size: -
J gene: TRBJ2-3
D gene: TRBD2
CDR3 DNA: TGTGCCAGCAGCCAAGGCAAGCGGGAGGACCACACAGATACGCAGTATTTT
CDR3 protein: CASSQGKREDHTDTQYF

V gene: TRBV2
clone size: -
J gene: TRBJ2-7
D gene: TRBD2
CDR3 DNA: TGTGCCAGCAGAGCTAGCGGGGTTCGCGAGCAGTACTTC
CDR3 protein: CASRASGVREQYF

V gene: TRBV9
clone size: -
J gene: TRBJ2-2
D gene: TRBD2
CDR3 DNA: TGTGCCAGCAGCACAACGGGACTAGCGGGAGGACACACCGGGGAGCTGTTTTTT
CDR3 protein: CASSTTGLAGGHTGELFF

V gene: TRBV7-6
clone size: once
J gene: TRBJ2-3
D gene: TRBD2
CDR3 DNA: TGTGCCAGCAGCTTCGGTCCCAGCGGGGTGAGCACAGATACGCAGTATTTT
CDR3 protein: CASSFGPSGVSTDTQYF

V gene: TRBV10-3
clone size: few
J gene: TRBJ2-7
D gene: -
CDR3 DNA: TGTGCCATCAGTGATTCAGGGAAAGGGGTCTACGAGCAGTACTTC
CDR3 protein: CAISDSGKGVYEQYF

V gene: TRBV6-5
clone size: -
J gene: TRBJ1-4
D gene: -
CDR3 DNA: TGTGCCAGCAGTTCCGTCCGAGGCGCTAATGAAAAACTGTTTTTT
CDR3 protein: CASSSVRGANEKLFF

V gene: TRBV28
clone size: -
J gene: TRBJ1-4
D gene: TRBD1
CDR3 DNA: TGTGCCAGCAAAACCGGGACAGAAAATGAAAAACTGTTTTTT
CDR3 protein: CASKTGTENEKLFF

V gene: TRBV10-2
clone size: -
J gene: TRBJ1-5
D gene: -
CDR3 DNA: TGCGCCAGCAGTGTTTTTAATAGCAATCAGCCCCAGCATTTT
CDR3 protein: CASSVFNSNQPQHF

V gene: TRBV7-8
clone size: -
J gene: TRBJ2-7
D gene: TRBD2
CDR3 DNA: TGTGCCAGCCGTACTTTGGGAGGGGTCTCGGGAGGCTACGAGCAGTACTTC
CDR3 protein: CASRTLGGVSGGYEQYF

V gene: TRBV10-3
clone size: -
J gene: TRBJ2-1
D gene: -
CDR3 DNA: TGTGCCACCACTAGAGCAGAGTACAATGAGCAGTTCTTC
CDR3 protein: CATTRAEYNEQFF

V gene: TRBV11-3
clone size: -
J gene: TRBJ2-3
D gene: -
CDR3 DNA: TGTGCCAGCAGCTTAGGCGGTAGCCACACAGATACGCAGTATTTT
CDR3 protein: CASSLGGSHTDTQYF

V gene: TRBV27
clone size: -
J gene: TRBJ2-5
D gene: -
CDR3 DNA: TGTGCCAGCAGTTTACCCTTATGGCACCAAGAGACCCAGTACTTC
CDR3 protein: CASSLPLWHQETQYF

V gene: TRBV28
clone size: -
J gene: TRBJ1-2
D gene: -
CDR3 DNA: TGTGCCAGCAGTTTATTACGCAGGGCGAACAACTATGGCTACACCTTC
CDR3 protein: CASSLLRRANNYGYTF

V gene: TRBV6-5
clone size: -
J gene: TRBJ2-7
D gene: TRBD1
CDR3 DNA: TGTGCCAGCAGTTACTCGGGACAGGCCACCTACGAGCAGTACTTC
CDR3 protein: CASSYSGQATYEQYF

V gene: TRBV21-1
clone size: -
J gene: TRBJ2-4
D gene: -
CDR3 DNA: TGTGCCAGCAGCAAAGAGGGTTTAGTCAGGGAAAGGAACATTCAGTACTTC
CDR3 protein: CASSKEGLVRERNIQYF

V gene: TRBV13
clone size: -
J gene: TRBJ2-7
D gene: -
CDR3 DNA: TGTGCCAGCAGCTCCACCGGGACAAGCTACGAGCAGTACTTC
CDR3 protein: CASSSTGTSYEQYF

V gene: TRBV20-1
clone size: -
J gene: TRBJ2-7
D gene: -
CDR3 DNA: TGCAGTGCCCGGTCCTACGAGCAGTACTTC
CDR3 protein: CSARSYEQYF

V gene: TRBV18
clone size: -
J gene: TRBJ1-6
D gene: -
CDR3 DNA: TGTGCCAGCTCACCAGCTCAGGGAAATTCACCCCTCCACTTT
CDR3 protein: CASSPAQGNSPLHF

V gene: TRBV27
clone size: -
J gene: TRBJ2-7
D gene: -
CDR3 DNA: TGTGCCAGCAGTTTGGCAGGGACCTACGAGCAGTACTTC
CDR3 protein: CASSLAGTYEQYF

V gene: TRBV12-5
clone size: -
J gene: TRBJ2-7
D gene: -
CDR3 DNA: TGTGCTACGGGGGTAGCCTACGAGCAGTACTTC
CDR3 protein: CATGVAYEQYF

V gene: TRBV7-9
clone size: -
J gene: TRBJ2-1
D gene: TRBD2
CDR3 DNA: TGTGCCAGCAGACAAACTAGCGGGTGGAACAATGAGCAGTTCTTC
CDR3 protein: CASRQTSGWNNEQFF

V gene: TRBV7-3
clone size: few
J gene: TRBJ2-7
D gene: TRBD2
CDR3 DNA: TGTGCCAGCAGCTTGAGGGGCGGGAGCTCCTACGAGCAGTACTTC
CDR3 protein: CASSLRGGSSYEQYF

V gene: TRBV7-9
clone size: -
J gene: TRBJ2-7
D gene: -
CDR3 DNA: TGTGCCAGCAGCCGGGACACGAGCTCCTACGAGCAGTACTTC
CDR3 protein: CASSRDTSSYEQYF

V gene: TRBV11-3
clone size: -
J gene: TRBJ2-7
D gene: TRBD1
CDR3 DNA: TGTGCCAGCAGCGCCCGACAGGGGGTCTACGAGCAGTACTTC
CDR3 protein: CASSARQGVYEQYF

V gene: TRBV7-3
clone size: once
J gene: TRBJ2-2
D gene: TRBD1
CDR3 DNA: TGTGCCAGCAGCCAGACAGGGGCGAACACCGGGGAGCTGTTTTTT
CDR3 protein: CASSQTGANTGELFF

V gene: TRBV18
clone size: -
J gene: TRBJ1-4
D gene: TRBD1
CDR3 DNA: TGTGCCAGCTCACGAGGGGACAGTAATGAAAAACTGTTTTTT
CDR3 protein: CASSRGDSNEKLFF

V gene: TRBV2
clone size: -
J gene: TRBJ1-1
D gene: -
CDR3 DNA: TGTGCCAGCAGTCAGCGAGAGAACACTGAAGCTTTCTTT
CDR3 protein: CASSQRENTEAFF

V gene: TRBV5-8
clone size: -
J gene: TRBJ1-2
D gene: -
CDR3 DNA: TGTGCCAGCAGCTTGTATCTGGGGGCAGGGTATGGCTACACCTTC
CDR3 protein: CASSLYLGAGYGYTF

V gene: TRBV10-1
clone size: -
J gene: TRBJ1-1
D gene: -
CDR3 DNA: TGCGCCAGCAGTGAGACACTGAACACTGAAGCTTTCTTT
CDR3 protein: CASSETLNTEAFF

V gene: TRBV19
clone size: -
J gene: TRBJ1-3
D gene: -
CDR3 DNA: TGTGCCAGTAGGGGGGGATCTGGAAACACCATATATTTT
CDR3 protein: CASRGGSGNTIYF

V gene: TRBV18
clone size: once
J gene: TRBJ2-7
D gene: -
CDR3 DNA: TGTGCCAGCTCACCACCTAGAGTGGCAGGGAATTACGAGCAGTACTTC
CDR3 protein: CASSPPRVAGNYEQYF

V gene: TRBV6-6
clone size: -
J gene: TRBJ1-2
D gene: TRBD1
CDR3 DNA: TGTGCCACCACTTTCGACAGGGGGGTAGCCTACACCTTC
CDR3 protein: CATTFDRGVAYTF

V gene: TRBV28
clone size: -
J gene: TRBJ1-2
D gene: -
CDR3 DNA: TGTGCCAGCAGTTTGGTGGAACAGTGGAGGTATGGCTACACCTTC
CDR3 protein: CASSLVEQWRYGYTF

V gene: TRBV7-3
clone size: once
J gene: TRBJ1-2
D gene: TRBD1
CDR3 DNA: TGTGCCAGCAGCTTCGGGACAGCAAACTATGGCTACACCTTC
CDR3 protein: CASSFGTANYGYTF

V gene: TRBV29-1
clone size: once
J gene: TRBJ2-1
D gene: TRBD2
CDR3 DNA: TGCAGCGTTGCCCCGCGACTAGCGGGAGAGGGTGAGCAGTTCTTC
CDR3 protein: CSVAPRLAGEGEQFF